This TCR beta chain appears in the sequencing data of a study of PD-1 blockade in classical Hodgkin lymphoma. All patients relapsed after autologous stem cell transplantation, and brentuximab vedotin exposure varied. This clone was observed a single time. The target antigen is unknown. Whole-study findings and limits: Excluded were patients who started nivolumab under 1 year after ASCT, a group that had lower diversity. Those achieving complete response showed baseline diversity like newly diagnosed patients.

Assay: immunoSEQ multiplex PCR; the TCRdb copy retains only in-frame clones and omits some. The sample consists of 15,000 or so clones, roughly 68% of them appearing once. The CDR3 contains 13 residues. Germline assignment: CDR1 SGHDT and CDR2 YYEEEE. Trimming cost V 4 bases and J 8 bases, with 15 bases left between them. The sequence derives from a human donor with classical Hodgkin lymphoma. The material was peripheral blood mononuclear cells (PBMCs), obtained at baseline. V usage is TRBV5-6 and J usage is TRBJ1-2; D gene unclear. The CDR3 DNA sequence: TGTGCCAGCAGCCCTGACTCGGTTGGGGGCTACACCTTC. Translation gives CASSPDSVGGYTF.